A single TCR beta chain is shown here with its context. This entry comes from a study of T cell responses to AZD1222 COVID-19 vaccine. Profiling relied on immunoSEQ multiplex PCR, and the TCRdb table lists in-frame clones only, not all of them. The sample yields roughly 72,000 clones, about 87% seen once. The CDR3 totals 16 residues. Germline CDR1 is MDHEN and CDR2 is SYDVKM. Trimming took off 1 base at V and 1 base at J, with 11 bases between the two ends. The sequence derives from an adult who received the MenACWY meningococcal vaccine as a control. The sequenced sample was peripheral blood, obtained 28 days after the second dose of the MenACWY control vaccine. This chain connects TRBV28 to TRBJ1-5; weak D call: TRBD1 (5 bases). The CDR3 bases are TGTGCCAGCAGTTTATTGAGGGGAGAGAGCAATCAGCCCCAGCATTTT. Its translation: CASSLLRGESNQPQHF. Variable domain in full (rest from reference TRBV28 and TRBJ1-5): DVKVTQSSRYLVKRTGEKVFLECVQDMDHENMFWYRQDPGLGLRLIYFSYDVKMKEKGDIPEGYSVSREKKERFSLILESASTNQTSMYLCASSLLRGESNQPQHFGDGTRLSIL.